These T cell receptor beta chains were read from a single sample in a study of identical twins. TCRdb reanalysed the 5' RACE reads using MiXCR and keeps one entry per CDR3 protein. Here the sample spans approximately 700,000 distinct CDR3 sequences, roughly 18% being singletons. These same records also appear under a second study, on T cells expressing NK-cell markers.

The sequencing input was PBMCs. These TCRs come from a woman in her late teens or twenties in good health. CDR3s include the opening cysteine and the closing phenylalanine or tryptophan. D genes are given only for firm matches. The size entry is marked missing in some rows and otherwise reads once, few, many or a size class.

J gene: TRBJ2-3; V gene: TRBV6-5; D gene: NA; clone size: NA; CDR3 DNA: TGTGCCAGCAGTTACTCGAATCAGGGACGTAGAGATACGCAGTATTTT; CDR3 protein: CASSYSNQGRRDTQYF
J gene: TRBJ1-5; V gene: TRBV20-1; D gene: NA; clone size: NA; CDR3 DNA: TGCAGTGCCACCCCAAACAGAAATCAGCCCCAGCATTTT; CDR3 protein: CSATPNRNQPQHF
J gene: TRBJ1-2; V gene: TRBV6-1; D gene: TRBD1; clone size: many; CDR3 DNA: TGTGCCAGCAGTCGGATACAGGGGCCCAATGGCTACACCTTC; CDR3 protein: CASSRIQGPNGYTF
J gene: TRBJ2-1; V gene: TRBV10-3; D gene: NA; clone size: NA; CDR3 DNA: TGTGCCATCAGTGCTCGCCGAGGATTGGATGAGCAGTTCTTC; CDR3 protein: CAISARRGLDEQFF
J gene: TRBJ2-7; V gene: TRBV15; D gene: TRBD1; clone size: NA; CDR3 DNA: TGTGCCACCAGCAGAGCCCCCATCCCGACAGGGGGCGAGCAGTACTTC; CDR3 protein: CATSRAPIPTGGEQYF
J gene: TRBJ1-1; V gene: TRBV4-3; D gene: NA; clone size: NA; CDR3 DNA: TGCGCCAGCAGCCGCCGCAGGGGTCCTGAAGCTTTCTTT; CDR3 protein: CASSRRRGPEAFF
J gene: TRBJ2-5; V gene: TRBV5-1; D gene: NA; clone size: NA; CDR3 DNA: TGCGCCAGCAGCTTGGAGCGGATCCAAGAGACCCAGTACTTC; CDR3 protein: CASSLERIQETQYF
J gene: TRBJ2-7; V gene: TRBV29-1; D gene: TRBD1; clone size: NA; CDR3 DNA: TGCAGCGCCCTCCGGACAGGCTACGAGCAGTACTTC; CDR3 protein: CSALRTGYEQYF
J gene: TRBJ2-2; V gene: TRBV6-5; D gene: NA; clone size: NA; CDR3 DNA: TGTGCCAGCAGATATCTATGGGACACCGGGGAGCTGTTTTTT; CDR3 protein: CASRYLWDTGELFF
J gene: TRBJ2-2; V gene: TRBV7-8; D gene: NA; clone size: few; CDR3 DNA: TGTGCCAGCAGCTGGCCCCAGGGGCGAATCGGGGAGCTGTTTTTT; CDR3 protein: CASSWPQGRIGELFF
J gene: TRBJ2-1; V gene: TRBV5-1; D gene: NA; clone size: NA; CDR3 DNA: TGCGCCAGCAGCTTGAAGTTGAAGGGGGAGCAGTTCTTC; CDR3 protein: CASSLKLKGEQFF
J gene: TRBJ2-3; V gene: TRBV6-6; D gene: NA; clone size: many; CDR3 DNA: TGTGCCAGCAGAAGCAGGGACACAGATACGCAGTATTTT; CDR3 protein: CASRSRDTDTQYF
J gene: TRBJ2-1; V gene: TRBV7-2; D gene: NA; clone size: NA; CDR3 DNA: TGTGCCAGCAACTCCGGTATTTCCTACAATGAGCAGTTCTTC; CDR3 protein: CASNSGISYNEQFF
J gene: TRBJ2-7; V gene: TRBV13; D gene: TRBD2; clone size: many; CDR3 DNA: TGTGCCAGCAGCTCGCGGACTAGCGGGGGCGAGCAGTACTTC; CDR3 protein: CASSSRTSGGEQYF
J gene: TRBJ2-2; V gene: TRBV20-1; D gene: NA; clone size: NA; CDR3 DNA: TGCAGTGCTATCGGATTGGAGGGGGGATTCACCGGGGAGCTGTTTTTT; CDR3 protein: CSAIGLEGGFTGELFF
J gene: TRBJ1-1; V gene: TRBV12-3/TRBV12-4; D gene: NA; clone size: few; CDR3 DNA: TGTGCCAGCACTCTCTCCGGCGGCAGGGAAGCTTTCTTT; CDR3 protein: CASTLSGGREAFF
J gene: TRBJ2-3; V gene: TRBV5-1; D gene: TRBD2; clone size: NA; CDR3 DNA: TGCGCCAGCAGCGTTTTATCACCCGGCGCTAGCGGGGGGGCGACAGATACGCAGTATTTT; CDR3 protein: CASSVLSPGASGGATDTQYF
J gene: TRBJ2-1; V gene: TRBV7-9; D gene: TRBD1; clone size: few; CDR3 DNA: TGTGCCAGCAGCCCAACAGGGGGCCGGGGCAATGAGCAGTTCTTC; CDR3 protein: CASSPTGGRGNEQFF
J gene: TRBJ2-3; V gene: TRBV5-6; D gene: TRBD1; clone size: NA; CDR3 DNA: TGTGCCAGCAGCAGAGGGGACAGGGGGACAACTAGCACAGATACGCAGTATTTT; CDR3 protein: CASSRGDRGTTSTDTQYF
J gene: TRBJ2-3; V gene: TRBV11-2; D gene: NA; clone size: few; CDR3 DNA: TGTGCCAGCAGCGCGATCGGCGGCCCAGATACGCAGTATTTT; CDR3 protein: CASSAIGGPDTQYF
J gene: TRBJ1-1; V gene: TRBV5-6; D gene: NA; clone size: few; CDR3 DNA: TGTGCCAGCAGCTTGGATATTGGCACTGAAGCTTTCTTT; CDR3 protein: CASSLDIGTEAFF
J gene: TRBJ2-3; V gene: TRBV12-3/TRBV12-4; D gene: TRBD2; clone size: few; CDR3 DNA: TGTGCCAGCAGTTTATTGCTAGCGGGCGTCACAGATACGCAGTATTTT; CDR3 protein: CASSLLLAGVTDTQYF
J gene: TRBJ1-4; V gene: TRBV4-3; D gene: NA; clone size: few; CDR3 DNA: TGCGCCAGCAGCCAAGCTGACAGATCAAGACTGTTTTTT; CDR3 protein: CASSQADRSRLFF
J gene: TRBJ2-1; V gene: TRBV29-1; D gene: TRBD2; clone size: few; CDR3 DNA: TGCAGCGGGGGACTAGCGGACAATGAGCAGTTCTTC; CDR3 protein: CSGGLADNEQFF
J gene: TRBJ1-5; V gene: TRBV29-1; D gene: TRBD1; clone size: NA; CDR3 DNA: TGCAGCGGGGGACAGGGGGCGGATCAGCCCCAGCATTTT; CDR3 protein: CSGGQGADQPQHF
J gene: TRBJ2-3; V gene: TRBV29-1; D gene: NA; clone size: NA; CDR3 DNA: TGCAGCGGTGGGAGAGATACGCAGTATTTT; CDR3 protein: CSGGRDTQYF
J gene: TRBJ1-1; V gene: TRBV12-3/TRBV12-4; D gene: NA; clone size: NA; CDR3 DNA: TGTGCCAGCATCCCACAGGGTGAAGCTTTCTTT; CDR3 protein: CASIPQGEAFF
J gene: TRBJ2-7; V gene: TRBV20-1; D gene: NA; clone size: NA; CDR3 DNA: TGCAGTGCTAGGGGGGTGGACTCAGGCTACGAGCAGTACTTC; CDR3 protein: CSARGVDSGYEQYF
J gene: TRBJ2-1; V gene: TRBV7-2; D gene: NA; clone size: NA; CDR3 DNA: TGTGCCAGCAGCTTAGGGTGGGGGGAATACAATGAGCAGTTCTTC; CDR3 protein: CASSLGWGEYNEQFF
J gene: TRBJ2-1; V gene: TRBV5-6; D gene: NA; clone size: NA; CDR3 DNA: TGTGCCAGCAGCTTGCTCATATTCACCTACAATGAGCAGTTCTTC; CDR3 protein: CASSLLIFTYNEQFF
J gene: TRBJ1-1; V gene: TRBV4-3; D gene: TRBD1; clone size: NA; CDR3 DNA: TGCGCCAGCAGCTATGGGAGGACAGGGACGAACACTGAAGCTTTCTTT; CDR3 protein: CASSYGRTGTNTEAFF
J gene: TRBJ2-5; V gene: TRBV9; D gene: TRBD2; clone size: few; CDR3 DNA: TGTGCCAGCAGCGATCCAAGCGGGAGCCGAGAGACCCAGTACTTC; CDR3 protein: CASSDPSGSRETQYF
J gene: TRBJ1-5; V gene: TRBV25-1; D gene: NA; clone size: few; CDR3 DNA: TGTGCCAGCAGTGAACCCGGGAATCAGCCCCAGCATTTT; CDR3 protein: CASSEPGNQPQHF
J gene: TRBJ2-3; V gene: TRBV7-2; D gene: NA; clone size: NA; CDR3 DNA: TGTGCCAGCAGCACCCAATTGGATGGTGCAGATACGCAGTATTTT; CDR3 protein: CASSTQLDGADTQYF
J gene: TRBJ2-5; V gene: TRBV5-1; D gene: TRBD2; clone size: few; CDR3 DNA: TGCGCCAGCAGCTTGGGCGGGGGATTGCTTGAGACCCAGTACTTC; CDR3 protein: CASSLGGGLLETQYF
J gene: TRBJ1-5; V gene: TRBV30; D gene: NA; clone size: NA; CDR3 DNA: TGTGCCTGGAGTTTGGGAGTCGGGCCCCAGCATTTT; CDR3 protein: CAWSLGVGPQHF
J gene: TRBJ2-7; V gene: TRBV10-2; D gene: TRBD2; clone size: many; CDR3 DNA: TGCGCCAGCAGTCGGTCTAGCGGCGTCTACGAGCAGTACTTC; CDR3 protein: CASSRSSGVYEQYF
J gene: TRBJ2-2; V gene: TRBV5-5; D gene: NA; clone size: NA; CDR3 DNA: TGTGCCAGCAGCTTGGTCCCCTGGGCCGCCGGGGAGCTGTTTTTT; CDR3 protein: CASSLVPWAAGELFF
J gene: TRBJ2-7; V gene: TRBV6-5; D gene: TRBD1; clone size: few; CDR3 DNA: TGTGCCAGCAGTTACTCTGGCCAGGGGGCAATCGAGCAGTACTTC; CDR3 protein: CASSYSGQGAIEQYF
J gene: TRBJ2-7; V gene: TRBV20-1; D gene: NA; clone size: many; CDR3 DNA: TGCAGTGCTAGAGATCGGTACACCCCAGGAATCTACGAGCAGTACTTC; CDR3 protein: CSARDRYTPGIYEQYF
J gene: TRBJ1-3; V gene: TRBV19; D gene: NA; clone size: NA; CDR3 DNA: TGTGCCAGTAGTATAGGACCGGGGAGAAACACCATATATTTT; CDR3 protein: CASSIGPGRNTIYF
J gene: TRBJ1-1; V gene: TRBV6-5; D gene: NA; clone size: few; CDR3 DNA: TGTGCCAGCAGTTACCGAGGGAGGGGTAACACTGAAGCTTTCTTT; CDR3 protein: CASSYRGRGNTEAFF
J gene: TRBJ1-1; V gene: TRBV5-1; D gene: TRBD1; clone size: few; CDR3 DNA: TGCGCCAGCAGTTTATCAGGGGGGCTCGGCACTGAAGCTTTCTTT; CDR3 protein: CASSLSGGLGTEAFF
J gene: TRBJ1-6; V gene: TRBV7-9; D gene: NA; clone size: few; CDR3 DNA: TGTGCCAGCAGCTTAGATGGGGCGGTATGGCCCCTCCACTTT; CDR3 protein: CASSLDGAVWPLHF
J gene: TRBJ1-1; V gene: TRBV20-1; D gene: NA; clone size: few; CDR3 DNA: TGCAGTGCAGCCAGGGTATGGACTGAAGCTTTCTTT; CDR3 protein: CSAARVWTEAFF
J gene: TRBJ1-4; V gene: TRBV10-3; D gene: NA; clone size: NA; CDR3 DNA: TGTGCCATCCCATTTACAACAACTAATGAAAAACTGTTTTTT; CDR3 protein: CAIPFTTTNEKLFF
J gene: TRBJ2-7; V gene: TRBV4-3; D gene: TRBD1; clone size: NA; CDR3 DNA: TGCGCCAGCAGCCAAAAGGGACAGGGGGCGCCCGAGCAGTACTTC; CDR3 protein: CASSQKGQGAPEQYF
J gene: TRBJ1-2; V gene: TRBV4-3; D gene: TRBD1; clone size: NA; CDR3 DNA: TGCGCCAGCAGCCAAGTCGGACAGGGGTCCTATGGCTACACCTTC; CDR3 protein: CASSQVGQGSYGYTF